Shown below are 26 T cell receptor beta chains from a single sample sequenced in a study of CD8+ T cells in alopecia areata. Reverse transcription of extracted RNA yielded cDNA, which provided the sequencing template. Only in-frame clones appear in the TCRdb table, and some are missing; sequencing was by immunoSEQ multiplex PCR. The repertoire has fewer than 150,000 clones, 58% of them found once; the top ten carry 4.5%. The sequencing used CD4+ T cells sorted from blood, collected at week 0. These TCRs come from a human donor with alopecia areata.

The chain links TRBV6-5 to TRBJ2-3, with D maybe TRBD2 (6 bases). Trimming stripped 5 bases from V and 3 bases from J, with 9 bases between. This CDR3 region has 13 residues. The germline V gene has CDR1 MNHEY and CDR2 SVGAGI. CDR3 amino acids: CASSGGVTDTQYF. The CDR3 bases are TGTGCCAGCAGTGGCGGGGTGACAGATACGCAGTATTTT.

This clone was counted only a few times. CDR3 bases: TGTGCCAGCAGCTCTTCCAACGCACAGGGGAGCGGCTACACCTTC. The encoded protein is CASSSSNAQGSGYTF. The chain links TRBV7-9 to TRBJ1-2, with 7 bases fitting TRBD1. The CDR3 is 15 residues long. J was trimmed by 8 bases and V by 4 bases; bases with no gene match: 13. The germline CDR1 and CDR2 sequences are SEHNR and FQNEAQ (reference sequence).

The rearrangement uses TRBV7-2 and TRBJ1-5; a weak D match, TRBD1 (5 bases). Deletions cut 2 bases from V and 4 bases from J, with 12 bases between. Germline CDR1 and CDR2: SGHTA and FQGNSA. The CDR3 contains 15 residues. The CDR3 DNA reads as TGTGCCAGCAGCTTAAATAACAGGCTGAATCAGCCCCAGCATTTT. Its protein product is CASSLNNRLNQPQHF.

This rearrangement joins TRBV15 to TRBJ2-3; D may be TRBD1 (6 bases). The ends were cut back, 0 bases at V and 6 bases at J, with 10 bases in the middle. Per the germline V gene, CDR1 is LNHNV and CDR2 is YYDKDF (reference sequence). CDR3 size: 14 residues. In DNA, the CDR3 is TGTGCCACCAGCAGAGATAACAGGGCGGATACGCAGTATTTT. Translating it yields CATSRDNRADTQYF.

This clone was detected a few times. The chain carries TRBV5-6 and TRBJ2-7, with 10 bases lining up with TRBD1. The ends lost 4 bases at V and 1 base at J; junction bases unmatched: 5. This CDR3 contains 15 residues. The V gene's germline CDR1 is SGHDT and CDR2 YYEEEE. CDR3 sequence (DNA): TGTGCCAGCAGCCGGACAGGGGGATTGTCCTACGAGCAGTACTTC. It yields the protein CASSRTGGLSYEQYF.

There are a few counts of this clone. The V call is TRBV19, the J call TRBJ1-2; D call uncertain. The CDR3 is 14 residues long. V was shortened by 7 bases and J by 8 bases, with 20 bases between the two germline ends. Germline-derived CDR1 and CDR2 are LNHDA and SQIVND (reference sequence). This chain's CDR3 is CASTHNAPSGGYTF. The DNA for the CDR3 is TGTGCCAGTACCCACAACGCACCGTCGGGAGGCTACACCTTC.

V gene TRBV7-2 combines with J gene TRBJ2-7; 7 bases line up with TRBD2. With V trimmed by 4 bases and J by 5 bases, 11 bases remained unmatched. The CDR3 runs 15 residues. Germline lookup yields CDR1 SGHTA and CDR2 FQGNSA. This chain's CDR3 is CASSYPGTIFDEQYF. CDR3 nucleotide sequence: TGTGCCAGCAGCTACCCCGGGACTATTTTCGACGAGCAGTACTTC.

This clone was counted once. The V call is TRBV28, the J call TRBJ2-5; no definite D call. Gene TRBJ2-7 matches the end of the DNA better, so the J call may be wrong. CDR3 length: 12 residues. From germline, CDR1 is MDHEN and CDR2 SYDVKM. The CDR3 DNA is TGTGCCAGCAGTTCCCAGTACTACGAGCAGTACTTC. This codes for CASSSQYYEQYF.

This chain connects TRBV29-1 to TRBJ2-3; D is unresolved. This CDR3 comprises 12 residues. V was cut by 3 bases and J by 7 bases, with 11 bases left in between. Germline CDR1 is SQVTM and CDR2 is ANQGSEA. CDR3 DNA: TGCAGCGTTGATAGGGATGGAAATACGCAGTATTTT. Translation: CSVDRDGNTQYF.

The chain uses TRBV7-3 and TRBJ2-2, with TRBD1 identical over 8 bases. J was trimmed by 9 bases and V by 5 bases; bases with no gene match: 11. Germline assignment: CDR1 SGHTA and CDR2 FQGTGA. The CDR3 is 15 amino acids. CDR3 DNA sequence: TGTGCCAGCAGCCCAAACAGGGGGTCGGACCGGGAGCTGTTTTTT. Its translation: CASSPNRGSDRELFF.

This clone appeared a few times. The genes are TRBV7-3 and TRBJ1-5, with no clear D. The germline CDR1 and CDR2 sequences are SGHTA and FQGTGA. The CDR3 runs 13 residues. V was cut by 0 bases and J by 5 bases, with 5 bases left in between. The CDR3 nucleotides are TGTGCCAGCAGCTTAACTCACGATCAGCCCCAGCATTTT. Its translation: CASSLTHDQPQHF.

This clone was observed a handful of times. The rearrangement links TRBV18 to TRBJ2-5; 9 nucleotides line up with TRBD1. With V trimmed by 3 bases and J by 5 bases, 7 bases remained unmatched. Germline V gene data show CDR1 as KGHSH and CDR2 as LQKENI. The CDR3 spans 15 residues. This CDR3 is CASSPGQGMGETQYF. In DNA, the CDR3 is TGTGCCAGCTCACCCGGACAGGGGATGGGGGAGACCCAGTACTTC. Full variable domain (missing parts from reference TRBV18 and TRBJ2-5): NAGVMQNPRHLVRRRGQEARLRCSPMKGHSHVYWYRQLPEEGLKFMVYLQKENIIDESGMPKERFSAEFPKEGPSILRIQQVVRGDSAAYFCASSPGQGMGETQYFGPGTRLLVL.

V usage is TRBV5-1 and J usage is TRBJ2-2; D unclear. Germline V lookup: CDR1 SGHRS, CDR2 YFSETQ. V dropped 0 bases and J dropped 0 bases, with 9 bases sitting between them. The CDR3 is 16 amino acids. The chain's CDR3 is CASSLGEASNTGELFF. The CDR3 nucleotides read TGCGCCAGCAGCTTGGGGGAAGCTTCGAACACCGGGGAGCTGTTTTTT.

The CDR3 coding sequence is TGTGCCAGCAGCTGGGCCCGGACAGGGTCGGATGGCTACACCTTC. It translates to CASSWARTGSDGYTF. The genes are TRBV5-6 and TRBJ1-2; 8 nucleotides align to TRBD1. Trimming took 3 bases from V and 6 from J; bases not matched to a gene: 10. Germline CDR1 reads SGHDT; CDR2 reads YYEEEE. This CDR3 is 15 amino acids long. The full variable domain, in which reference TRBV5-6 and TRBJ1-2 provide the parts outside the CDR3, is DAGVTQSPTHLIKTRGQQVTLRCSPKSGHDTVSWYQQALGQGPQFIFQYYEEEERQRGNFPDRFSGHQFPNYSSELNVNALLLGDSALYLCASSWARTGSDGYTFGSGTRLTVV.

The chain has TRBV6-1 and TRBJ1-6; no clear D. Germline CDR1 reads MNHNS; CDR2 reads SASEGT. This CDR3 is 14 amino acids long. V was pared by 8 bases and J by 7 bases, with 15 bases between. As DNA, the CDR3 is TGTGCCAGCGTCGTCCGGACGGGAAATTCACCCCTCCACTTT. Residues: CASVVRTGNSPLHF.

The V call is TRBV5-6, the J call TRBJ2-5; 11 positions match TRBD2. The V gene's germline CDR1 is SGHDT and CDR2 YYEEEE. This CDR3 is built from 14 residues. V was pared by 4 bases and J by 5 bases, with 4 bases of the junction left unmatched. The CDR3 spells CASSVLAGVETQYF. CDR3 DNA: TGTGCCAGCAGCGTACTAGCGGGGGTGGAGACCCAGTACTTC.

This clone was observed once. This chain uses TRBV5-4 with TRBJ2-2; TRBD1 aligns across 10 bases. The CDR3 has 15 amino acids. From germline, CDR1 is SGHNT and CDR2 YYREEE (reference sequence). Losses at the gene ends were 6 bases for V and 7 bases for J; bases not matched to a gene: 9. CDR3 region: CASTPGTGDDGELFF. The CDR3, as DNA: TGTGCCAGCACTCCTGGGACAGGGGATGACGGGGAGCTGTTTTTT.

The chain has TRBV6-6 and TRBJ2-3; the match to TRBD2 covers 10 bases. CDR1 MNHNY and CDR2 SVGAGI come from the germline V gene (reference sequence). Trimming removed 2 bases from V and 4 bases from J; junction bases left unmatched: 6. There are 16 residues in the CDR3. The CDR3 region is CASSYEREGYSDTQYF. The CDR3 coding sequence is TGTGCCAGCAGTTACGAGCGGGAGGGATATTCAGATACGCAGTATTTT.

The chain uses TRBV19 and TRBJ2-5, with 7 bases aligning to TRBD1. This CDR3 has 14 residues. Unmatched junction bases numbered 9, after V lost 6 bases and J lost 5 bases. Germline V CDR1 and CDR2: LNHDA, SQIVND (reference sequence). This chain's CDR3 is CASSLTGVQETQYF. CDR3 nucleotide sequence: TGTGCCAGTAGCTTAACAGGGGTTCAGGAGACCCAGTACTTC.

This clone was seen more than once but under ten times. This sequence joins TRBV28 and TRBJ1-2, with 10 bases fitting TRBD1. CDR1 and CDR2 (germline): MDHEN, SYDVKM. The trim removed 4 bases at V and 4 bases at J, leaving 6 bases unmatched. The length of the CDR3 is 15 residues. The CDR3 loop reads CASSYGTGATYGYTF. The CDR3 nucleotides read TGTGCCAGCAGTTACGGGACAGGGGCCACCTATGGCTACACCTTC.

V and J are TRBV5-1 and TRBJ1-2, with D possibly being TRBD1 (5 bases). Between the trimmed V and J ends, which lost 0 bases and 8 bases, there was a span of 20 bases. The CDR3 totals 16 residues. The germline gives CDR1 SGHRS, CDR2 YFSETQ. The CDR3 region has the DNA TGCGCCAGCAGCTTGGGTTGGAATCAGGGAAGGGGCGGCTACACCTTC. Residues: CASSLGWNQGRGGYTF.

The genes are TRBV5-1 and TRBJ2-5; D gene ambiguous. The CDR3 has 14 residues. V lost 1 base to trimming and J lost 4 bases, with 11 bases between them. Germline assignment: CDR1 SGHRS and CDR2 YFSETQ. The CDR3 is CASSLRPRTETQYF. The CDR3 region has the DNA TGCGCCAGCAGCTTGCGCCCACGCACAGAGACCCAGTACTTC.

V gene TRBV29-1 combines with J gene TRBJ1-1; 8 bases match TRBD1. Germline lookup yields CDR1 SQVTM and CDR2 ANQGSEA. V gave up 2 bases and J gave up 5 bases; unmatched junction bases: 10. This CDR3 is built from 15 residues. The CDR3 here is CSVELGRGRETEAFF. CDR3 sequence (DNA): TGCAGCGTTGAATTGGGCAGGGGGCGGGAAACTGAAGCTTTCTTT.

This clone was observed a handful of times. The chain links TRBV6-1 to TRBJ2-5, with D possibly being TRBD2 (6 bases). This CDR3 comprises 15 residues. Trimming left V 1 base short and J 2 bases short, with 11 bases between. Germline V gives CDR1 MNHNS, CDR2 SASEGT. CDR3 sequence (DNA): TGTGCCAGCAGTGAAGGAGGAGGGTTACAAGAGACCCAGTACTTC. Translated: CASSEGGGLQETQYF.

This clone has a handful of counts. V is TRBV7-3 and J is TRBJ2-1; D is possibly TRBD2 (5 bases). The CDR3 contains 14 residues. The V gene's germline CDR1 is SGHTA and CDR2 FQGTGA. V was pared by 3 bases and J by 9 bases, with 15 bases between. The CDR3 is CASSLDSLRSEQFF. CDR3 sequence (DNA): TGTGCCAGCAGCTTGGACTCACTGAGGAGTGAGCAGTTCTTC.

The CDR3 bases are TGTGCCAGCAGCAAAGACAGGGGGCGTACTGAAGCTTTCTTT. It translates to CASSKDRGRTEAFF. J is TRBJ1-1 and V is TRBV7-2, with 10 positions matching TRBD1. This CDR3 region has 14 residues. Germline values: CDR1 SGHTA, CDR2 FQGNSA. After removal of 5 bases from V and 5 bases from J, the junction contained 5 bases not matched to a gene.